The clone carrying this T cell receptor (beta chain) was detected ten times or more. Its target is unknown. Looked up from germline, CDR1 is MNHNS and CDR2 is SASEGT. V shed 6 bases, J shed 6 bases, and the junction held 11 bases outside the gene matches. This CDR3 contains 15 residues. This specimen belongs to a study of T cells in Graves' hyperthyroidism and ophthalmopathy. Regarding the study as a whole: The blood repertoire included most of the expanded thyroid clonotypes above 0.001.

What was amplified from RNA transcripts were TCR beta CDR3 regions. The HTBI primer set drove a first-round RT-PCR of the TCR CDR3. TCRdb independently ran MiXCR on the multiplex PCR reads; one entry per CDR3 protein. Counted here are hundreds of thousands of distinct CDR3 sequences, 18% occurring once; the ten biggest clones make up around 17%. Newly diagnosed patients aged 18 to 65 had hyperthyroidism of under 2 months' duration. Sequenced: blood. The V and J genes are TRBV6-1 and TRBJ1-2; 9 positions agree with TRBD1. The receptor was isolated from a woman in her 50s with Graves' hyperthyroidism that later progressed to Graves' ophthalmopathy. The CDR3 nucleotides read TGTGCCAGCAGCCCACGACAGGGGGTTGGAAATGGCTACACCTTC. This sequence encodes CASSPRQGVGNGYTF.